This paragraph reports one TCR beta chain. Its binding antigen is unknown. One base away there is no much larger clone; base qualities are not given. Looking up the germline V gene yields CDR1 SGHTA and CDR2 FQGNSA. The CDR3 sequence holds 15 residues, the cysteine and phenylalanine included. Left in the record is the CDR3 DNA by itself, 45 bases read in frame from the first base. The germline ends are 12 bases apart after V is trimmed by 1 base and J by 2 bases. This sample is part of a study of T cell responses to AZD1222 COVID-19 vaccine (dated by TCRdb to about 2021). A note on the overall study: AZD1222 recipients given second doses at about 4 weeks or at about 12 weeks were pooled, since spike-specific TCR depth and breadth were not found to differ between the two schedules. Trial participants were enrolled by age into 18-55, 56-69 and 70-plus year subgroups, with approximately 150, 30 and 60 TCR-sequenced participants respectively. A total of under 250 trial participants underwent TCR sequencing, of whom 207 had received two doses of AZD1222 and approximately 26 had received two doses of the MenACWY control vaccine. The paper as a whole reports these results and caveats: Most participants were white British and females outnumbered males, and the authors suggested that clonal diversity may have been underestimated. The 56-69-year group was small, and its depth increase did not reach significance, likely because of low power. After two AZD1222 doses, both the breadth and the depth of spike-specific TCRs were significantly higher than at day 0 and than in MenACWY recipients. The vaccine-associated CD4 TCRs covered the entire spike protein, and the dominant responses fell in regions 160-218 and 743-854. Because no day 14 peak-response samples were available, repertoires were characterized only after the peak T cell response. Nearly half of unique spike-specific TCRs reportedly recognized epitopes outside regions mutated in the B.1.351 and B.1.1.7 variants. Conclusions about previously exposed vaccinees were limited because only 6 or 7 AZD1222 recipients were SARS-CoV-2 seropositive at baseline.

The CDR3 regions of human TCRbeta chains were analyzed by immunosequencing. As for how the authors treated the data: Repertoire TCRs were checked for matches against a reference library of SARS-CoV-2-specific TCRs that had been generated using the MIRA antigen-specificity platform. Breadth meant the fraction of unique TCRs that were SARS-CoV-2-associated, whereas depth meant the fraction of total T cells that were SARS-CoV-2-associated. Using the MIRA data, each spike-specific TCR was mapped to the spike region that the TCR reacts to and placed in a CD4 or CD8 class. Log10-transformed breadth and depth values were compared by one-way ANOVA with Sidak's multiple comparisons tests. TCRdb obtained this table from immuneACCESS and retained in-frame rearrangements with V and J assigned. These tables miss some clones; where compared with another copy, unresolved V genes account for less than half of the shortfall, and the remainder is unexplained. The V and J calls and clone size come from that table; D and trimming were worked out from the DNA. This sample is represented by 120,000 to 150,000 clones; around 93% of them were singletons. The ten largest clones add up to 1.5% to 2% of the sample.

The time point tag for this specimen amounts to: baseline before first vaccination. Vaccinee samples were obtained from the UK trials COV001 and COV002, which included a single-blind randomized controlled phase 2/3 trial of AZD1222 (ChAdOx1 nCoV-19) in healthy adults. For TCRbeta chain sequencing, PBMC samples were collected from trial participants at day 0 and at day 28 after the second dose. The material sequenced was peripheral blood, taken on day 0 of AZD1222 vaccination. This sequence uses TRBV7-2 and TRBJ2-7, with no confidently assigned D gene. The clonotype comes from an adult in good health. The nucleotide sequence is TGTGCCAGCAGCTTAGACAACAGCCTGACCTACGAGCAGTACTTC. Its translation is CASSLDNSLTYEQYF.